This T cell receptor (beta chain) was identified during a study of OX40 agonist ivuxolimab in advanced cancers. Study summary: The patients' treatment was ivuxolimab, an agonistic anti-OX40 (CD134) antibody. Three patients responded partially, comprising one with hepatocellular carcinoma and two with cutaneous melanoma.

The CDR3 is made up of 15 amino acids. Trimming took 1 base from V and 3 from J, leaving 11 bases between them. From germline, CDR1 is SGHKS and CDR2 YYEKEE (reference sequence). Sequenced by immunoSEQ multiplex PCR; TCRdb stores in-frame clones only, minus some. Here the sample spans tens of thousands of clones, 88% being singletons. Turning to this clone: Antigen unknown.

Study findings and constraints: The authors did not determine the antigen specificity of the expanded peripheral T cells.

This material consisted of CD4+ or CD8+ T cells sorted from blood, taken in a trial of the OX40 agonist ivuxolimab. This sequence was found in an adult with an advanced solid tumor such as melanoma, head and neck, liver or kidney cancer. The chain recombines TRBV5-5 with TRBJ1-5; D remains ambiguous. The CDR3 nucleotides read TGTGCCAGCAGCTTGTGGGTCGGGGACAATCAGCCCCAGCATTTT. It translates to CASSLWVGDNQPQHF.